A single sample is the source of the 29 T cell receptor beta chains below, sequenced in a study of T-cell reconstitution after alpha-beta-depleted transplantation in children (TCRdb year 2016). Per the publication, the treatment or condition label means: allogeneic hematopoietic cell transplantation with graft depleted of TCRalphabeta T cells and CD19 B cells. Library prep was done by PCR. Instrument used: Illumina HiSeq 2500. TCR library preparation used molecular barcoding, with unique molecular identifiers applied to normalize quantification of the TCRbeta repertoire. The raw public data were reprocessed by TCRdb itself: fastp quality trimming at Q25, MiXCR clonotype calling, in-frame beta chains only. Every distinct CDR3 protein forms one entry, paired with its most common genes and DNA. The sample table contains roughly 670,000 distinct CDR3 sequences; only one count was recorded for around 13% of them. Around 0.76% of the sample belongs to the ten largest clones.

The input for sequencing was PBMCs, taken before TCRalphabeta/CD19-depleted stem cell transplant. The receptor set was obtained from a girl between 2 and 10 years old with congenital amegakaryocytic thrombocytopenia, due to receive a stem cell transplant.

This chain joins TRBV5-1 and TRBJ2-7; TRBD1 agrees at 7 bases. J lost 5 bases, V lost 1 base, and 6 bases had no gene match. The length of the CDR3 is 14 residues. The V gene's germline CDR1 is SGHRS and CDR2 YFSETQ. In DNA form, the CDR3 reads TGCGCCAGCAGCTTGTCCAGGGGGATCAACGAGCAGTACTTC. This translates into CASSLSRGINEQYF.

This clonotype was counted ten times or more. The chain recombines TRBV29-1 with TRBJ2-7; no clear D. Germline V gene sequence: CDR1 SQVTM, CDR2 ANQGSEA. The CDR3 spans 13 residues. V lost 4 bases to trimming and J lost 0 bases, with 10 bases between them. The CDR3 loop reads CSVGWKSSYEQYF. The CDR3 coding sequence is TGCAGCGTTGGGTGGAAAAGCTCCTACGAGCAGTACTTC.

The rearrangement links TRBV7-9 to TRBJ2-3, with D perhaps matching TRBD2 (6 bases). Trimming removed 3 bases at V and 2 bases at J, with 15 bases between. This CDR3 contains 16 residues. Germline V gene sequence: CDR1 SEHNR, CDR2 FQNEAQ (reference sequence). The CDR3 is CASSFPRRDDTDTQYF. The CDR3 nucleotides are TGTGCCAGCAGCTTTCCTCGGCGGGACGACACAGATACGCAGTATTTT.

This clonotype was recorded many times. The gene calls are TRBV6-1 and TRBJ1-5, with unresolved D. The CDR3 consists of 15 residues. Trimming removed 6 bases at V and 0 bases at J, with 12 bases between. Germline CDR1 MNHNS, CDR2 SASEGT. In nucleotides, the CDR3 is TGTGCCAGCAGGAAGGACCCTTATAGCAATCAGCCCCAGCATTTT. It codes for CASRKDPYSNQPQHF.

This clonotype turned up a few times. The chain has TRBV3-1 and TRBJ2-6, with TRBD1 matching 7 bases. The germline CDR1 and CDR2 sequences are LGHDT and YNNKEL (reference sequence). CDR3 length: 18 amino acids. V dropped 0 bases and J dropped 4; count of bases not matched to a gene: 9. The CDR3 spells CASSQDLGGAVGANVLTF. In DNA form, the CDR3 reads TGTGCCAGCAGCCAAGACCTAGGGGGCGCGGTAGGGGCCAACGTCCTGACTTTC.

This clonotype occurred a few times. The V and J genes are TRBV5-1 and TRBJ2-3, with 7 bases identical to TRBD2. V was pared by 0 bases and J by 2 bases, with 9 bases of the junction left unmatched. CDR1 is SGHRS, CDR2 YFSETQ, per germline. CDR3 length: 17 amino acids. This chain's CDR3 is CASSLGPTSLLTDTQYF. In DNA, the CDR3 is TGCGCCAGCAGCTTGGGTCCGACTAGCCTACTCACAGATACGCAGTATTTT.

This clonotype appeared many times. The chain couples TRBV20-1 to TRBJ2-3; 10 bases agree with TRBD2. The CDR3 totals 14 residues. Germline lookup yields CDR1 DFQATT and CDR2 SNEGSKA (reference sequence). V lost 5 bases to trimming and J lost 2 bases; unmatched junction nucleotides: 4. The CDR3 nucleotides are TGCAGTGCTGCTGGGACTAGCGCCACAGATACGCAGTATTTT. Translation: CSAAGTSATDTQYF.

Note on this clonotype: A read error is likely, as this CDR3 ends without the conserved phenylalanine or tryptophan. The chain carries TRBV7-9 and TRBJ2-7; D is possibly TRBD1 or TRBD2 (5 bases each). V lost 3 bases to trimming and J lost 2 bases, with 8 bases between them. Germline CDR1 and CDR2: SEHNR and FQNEAQ (reference sequence). The CDR3 runs to 13 residues. Here the CDR3 reads CASSFGGAYEQYC. The CDR3 nucleotides are TGTGCCAGCAGCTTTGGGGGAGCCTACGAGCAGTACTGC.

This clonotype has at least ten counts. The V gene is TRBV5-1, the J gene TRBJ2-7; the D is unclear. V lost 2 bases and J 6 bases, leaving 12 bases between the germline ends. Germline V CDR1 and CDR2: SGHRS, YFSETQ. CDR3 size: 13 residues. CDR3 residues: CASSFLSGVEQYF. The CDR3 coding sequence is TGCGCCAGCAGCTTCCTTTCGGGCGTCGAGCAGTACTTC.

V gene TRBV15 combines with J gene TRBJ1-1, with a tentative D call TRBD1 (5 bases). Germline V gene sequence: CDR1 LNHNV, CDR2 YYDKDF (reference sequence). V shed 5 bases and J shed 4 bases, with 14 bases lying between them. This CDR3 has 14 residues. The CDR3 here is CATSPSGGGTEAFF. The CDR3 region has the DNA TGTGCCACCAGCCCCTCGGGGGGGGGCACTGAAGCTTTCTTT.

This clonotype was seen a few times. The rearrangement links TRBV6-2 or TRBV6-3 to TRBJ2-1, with TRBD2 identical over 10 bases. The V segment lost 7 bases and the J segment 2 bases; nucleotides outside the gene matches: 20. In germline, CDR1 is MNHEY, CDR2 SVGEGT. This CDR3 is built from 20 residues. The CDR3 spells CASTHGASGGTSVAYNEQFF. Here the CDR3 DNA reads TGTGCCAGCACCCACGGTGCTAGCGGGGGCACCTCGGTAGCCTACAATGAGCAGTTCTTC.

This clonotype was picked up many times. This chain connects TRBV5-4 to TRBJ1-1, with a weak D call TRBD1 (5 bases). V shed 4 bases and J shed 0 bases, with 16 bases lying between them. The CDR3 runs to 16 residues. Germline V gene data show CDR1 as SGHNT and CDR2 as YYREEE (reference sequence). CDR3 protein: CASSLDTNFMNTEAFF. The CDR3 DNA reads TGTGCCAGCAGCCTGGACACAAATTTCATGAACACTGAAGCTTTCTTT. Full variable domain (outside the CDR3, taken from reference TRBV5-4 and TRBJ1-1): ETGVTQSPTHLIKTRGQQVTLRCSSQSGHNTVSWYQQALGQGPQFIFQYYREEENGRGNFPPRFSGLQFPNYSSELNVNALELDDSALYLCASSLDTNFMNTEAFFGQGTRLTVV.

V usage is TRBV18 and J usage is TRBJ1-4; 7 positions agree with TRBD1. Unmatched junction bases numbered 6, after V lost 3 bases and J lost 8 bases. In germline, CDR1 is KGHSH, CDR2 LQKENI. CDR3 length: 14 residues. The CDR3 DNA reads as TGTGCCAGCTCACCCACGCGGACAGGCGAAAAACTGTTTTTT. Translation gives CASSPTRTGEKLFF.

This clonotype has a handful of counts. The CDR3 loop reads CASRGRGKETQYF. Written as DNA, the CDR3 is TGTGCCAGCAGGGGACGGGGAAAAGAGACCCAGTACTTC. The chain combines TRBV14 with TRBJ2-5; tentatively, D is TRBD1 or TRBD2 (5 bases each). V lost 6 bases and J lost 3, with 11 bases in between. Per the germline V gene, CDR1 is SGHDN and CDR2 is FVKESK. The CDR3 is 13 amino acids. Together with reference TRBV14 and TRBJ2-5, the CDR3 gives the full variable domain: EAGVTQFPSHSVIEKGQTVTLRCDPISGHDNLYWYRRVMGKEIKFLLHFVKESKQDESGMPNNRFLAERTGGTYSTLKVQPAELEDSGVYFCASRGRGKETQYFGPGTRLLVL.

This clonotype was picked up a small number of times. The rearrangement joins TRBV14 to TRBJ2-1, with D unresolved. The CDR3 extends over 16 amino acids. Trimming left V 4 bases short and J 0 bases short, with 13 bases between. Germline lookup yields CDR1 SGHDN and CDR2 FVKESK. CDR3 DNA: TGTGCCAGCAGCCTTCGCGGCTATCGCTCCTACAATGAGCAGTTCTTC. This codes for CASSLRGYRSYNEQFF.

This clonotype is a singleton in its sample. This rearrangement joins TRBV10-3 to TRBJ1-5, with D possibly TRBD1 on 6 matching bases. Trimming stripped 11 bases from V and 7 bases from J, with 21 bases between. This CDR3 is built from 14 residues. In germline, CDR1 is ENHRY, CDR2 SYGVKD. The CDR3 region has the DNA TGTGCCGACCTGGAGGGTGAGGGGGACCAGCCCCAGCATTTT. Residues: CADLEGEGDQPQHF.

The chain combines TRBV25-1 with TRBJ2-1; 11 bases are a match to TRBD2. Germline CDR1 and CDR2: MGHDK and SYGVNS. CDR3 length equals 15 residues. The trim removed 2 bases at V and 8 bases at J, leaving 5 bases unmatched. The CDR3 DNA is TGTGCCAGCAGTGAAACTAGCGGGAGAAGGTATGAGCAGTTCTTC. Translated: CASSETSGRRYEQFF.

V gene TRBV13 combines with J gene TRBJ2-2; no clear D. V was cut by 1 base and J by 8 bases, with 17 bases left in between. The length of the CDR3 is 16 residues. Per germline, CDR1 PRHDT and CDR2 FYEKMQ (reference sequence). The CDR3 protein is CASSLALTNPAGELFF. In nucleotides, the CDR3 is TGTGCCAGCAGCTTAGCCCTTACGAACCCGGCTGGGGAGCTGTTTTTT.

The chain couples TRBV5-1 to TRBJ2-2; 8 bases map to TRBD1. Germline loops: CDR1 SGHRS, CDR2 YFSETQ. The length of the CDR3 is 16 residues. With V trimmed by 0 bases and J by 1 base, 2 bases remained unmatched. CDR3: CASSLEGTGNTGELFF. The CDR3 region has the DNA TGCGCCAGCAGCTTGGAGGGGACAGGGAACACCGGGGAGCTGTTTTTT. Drawing the rest from reference TRBV5-1 and TRBJ2-2, the complete variable domain is KAGVTQTPRYLIKTRGQQVTLSCSPISGHRSVSWYQQTPGQGLQFLFEYFSETQRNKGNFPGRFSGRQFSNSRSEMNVSTLELGDSALYLCASSLEGTGNTGELFFGEGSRLTVL.

This clonotype was seen ten or more times. The V gene is TRBV5-1, the J gene TRBJ2-7; TRBD1 matches at 9 bases. V was clipped by 3 bases and J by 4 bases; unmatched bases: 8. Germline loops: CDR1 SGHRS, CDR2 YFSETQ. The CDR3 is made up of 15 amino acids. CDR3: CASSSVPGQGYEQYF. CDR3 in DNA: TGCGCCAGCAGCTCCGTACCGGGACAGGGTTACGAGCAGTACTTC.

On this clonotype itself: The junction differs from germline at one of its ends, possibly a read error. The chain couples TRBV29-1 to TRBJ2-3, with 10 positions matching TRBD1. Germline values: CDR1 SQVTM, CDR2 ANQGSEA. The CDR3 consists of 14 residues. The CDR3 is CCVDGTGVTDTQYF. DNA of the CDR3: TGCTGCGTTGACGGGACAGGGGTCACAGATACGCAGTATTTC.

Points on this clonotype: This sequence may be a read error, since a much larger clone differs from it by one base. The chain uses TRBV28 and TRBJ2-1; D gene ambiguous. There are 14 residues in the CDR3. From germline, CDR1 is MDHEN and CDR2 SYDVKM. For the CDR3, the DNA is TGTGCCAGCTGTTTACGCGCGTCCTACAATGAGCGGTTCTTC. As protein: CASCLRASYNERFF.

This clonotype was counted between two and nine times. The V gene is TRBV5-1, the J gene TRBJ2-1, with TRBD2 matching over 13 bases. The V gene's germline CDR1 is SGHRS and CDR2 YFSETQ. V lost 7 bases to trimming and J lost 6 bases; unmatched junction nucleotides: 4. The CDR3 is 14 amino acids. The CDR3 DNA follows: TGCGCCAGCGGACTAGCGGGAGACGTCAATGAGCAGTTCTTC. This sequence encodes CASGLAGDVNEQFF.

This clonotype was seen a few times. The V call is TRBV4-2, the J call TRBJ2-1; tentative D call: TRBD2 (6 bases). V dropped 1 base and J dropped 6 bases, with 16 bases sitting between them. Per the germline V gene, CDR1 is LGHNA and CDR2 is YNFKEQ. The CDR3 spans 16 residues. CDR3: CASSQVGGDVSNEQFF. The DNA of the CDR3 is TGTGCCAGCAGCCAAGTTGGCGGGGATGTTTCCAATGAGCAGTTCTTC.

This clonotype was detected a few times. The chain is built from TRBV28 and TRBJ2-7; D is possibly TRBD2 (5 bases). V was pared by 3 bases and J by 8 bases, with 17 bases between. Germline CDR1 and CDR2: MDHEN and SYDVKM. The CDR3 loop spans 14 amino acids. Here the CDR3 reads CASSFRGIVLQQYF. The CDR3 coding sequence is TGTGCCAGCAGTTTTCGGGGAATTGTCCTTCAGCAGTACTTC.

V gene TRBV2 combines with J gene TRBJ1-3; D is perhaps TRBD1 (5 bases). Germline V lookup: CDR1 SNHLY, CDR2 FYNNEI. The CDR3 is 15 amino acids. V was cut by 5 bases and J by 4 bases, with 15 bases left in between. CDR3 in amino acids: CASSSIQGSGNTIYF. CDR3 DNA sequence: TGTGCCAGCAGTTCGATCCAGGGCTCAGGAAACACCATATATTTT.

The V and J genes are TRBV20-1 and TRBJ2-2, with 14 bases aligning to TRBD2. The CDR3 is made up of 17 amino acids. The germline CDR1 and CDR2 sequences are DFQATT and SNEGSKA (reference sequence). CDR3: CCARTGLAGGNTGELFF. The CDR3 DNA sequence: TGCTGCGCTAGGACCGGACTAGCGGGGGGGAACACCGGGGAGCTGTTTTTT.

The chain uses TRBV7-9 and TRBJ2-5; D might be TRBD1 or TRBD2, each matching 5 bases. Germline V lookup: CDR1 SEHNR, CDR2 FQNEAQ (reference sequence). Between the trimmed V and J ends, which lost 5 bases and 0 bases, there was a span of 16 bases. This CDR3 is built from 16 residues. In DNA, the CDR3 is TGTGCCAGCAGCACCGGCGGGTTAGGGGACCAAGAGACCCAGTACTTC. Its translation: CASSTGGLGDQETQYF.

The chain carries TRBV5-5 and TRBJ2-2; 7 bases are a match to TRBD2. Germline V lookup: CDR1 SGHKS, CDR2 YYEKEE (reference sequence). V was pared by 1 base and J by 6 bases, with 15 bases of the junction left unmatched. The CDR3 has 18 residues. CDR3 region: CASSLRFFVWREPGELFF. The CDR3 coding sequence is TGTGCCAGCAGCTTGCGGTTCTTCGTTTGGCGGGAGCCCGGGGAGCTGTTTTTT. Based on the CDR3 plus reference TRBV5-5 and TRBJ2-2, the full variable domain is DAGVTQSPTHLIKTRGQQVTLRCSPISGHKSVSWYQQVLGQGPQFIFQYYEKEERGRGNFPDRFSARQFPNYSSELNVNALLLGDSALYLCASSLRFFVWREPGELFFGEGSRLTVL.